This paragraph reports one TCR beta chain. The antigen is not known. This sample was included in a study of shared clonotypes between healthy human individuals. The protocol was immunoSEQ multiplex PCR, while the TCRdb copy is restricted to in-frame clones and leaves out a portion. The data hold under 200,000 clones, with 85% to 95% observed a single time. CDR1 is ENHRY, CDR2 SYGVKD, per germline. CDR3 length: 13 amino acids. V lost 5 bases, J lost 11 bases, and 16 bases lay in between. Study-wide findings and caveats: Tissues were not sampled, only blood, and their repertoires likely differ.

This TCR was sampled from a woman aged 30 to 39 in good health. V is TRBV10-3 and J is TRBJ2-1; the D gene is possibly TRBD1 (6 bases). The sequenced sample was naive CD4+ T cells sorted from blood. Subset: CD45RA+ positively selected. The CDR3 sequence: CAISPRQGHKQFF. DNA of the CDR3: TGTGCCATCAGTCCTCGTCAGGGGCATAAGCAGTTCTTC.